The 27 T cell receptor beta chains listed next were all sequenced from one sample in a study of OX40 agonist ivuxolimab in advanced cancers. Data came from immunoSEQ multiplex PCR; TCRdb stores just in-frame clones and leaves some out. This table holds fewer than 75,000 clones, about 87% found once. Sequencing used CD4+ or CD8+ T cells sorted from blood, obtained in a trial of the OX40 agonist ivuxolimab. The receptors shown here come from an adult with an advanced solid tumor such as melanoma, head and neck, liver or kidney cancer.

The chain couples TRBV7-8 to TRBJ1-4; D is unresolved. This CDR3 is 16 amino acids long. CDR1 SGHVS and CDR2 FQNEAQ come from the germline V gene. V was shortened by 0 bases and J by 4 bases, with 12 bases between the two germline ends. The CDR3 reads CASSLADPFSNEKLFF. In DNA form, the CDR3 reads TGTGCCAGCAGCTTAGCTGACCCTTTTAGTAATGAAAAACTGTTTTTT.

This chain uses TRBV7-8 with TRBJ2-6; D may match TRBD1 or TRBD2 (5 bases each). The V and J ends lost 4 bases and 0 bases respectively, with 10 bases between them. This CDR3 spans 16 amino acids. Germline V gene lookup returns CDR1 SGHVS and CDR2 FQNEAQ. In nucleotides, the CDR3 is TGTGCCAGCAGCTCGGGACCTCTCTCTGGGGCCAACGTCCTGACTTTC. This codes for CASSSGPLSGANVLTF.

The chain's CDR3 is CASSIGTGYPYNEQFF. The CDR3 region has the DNA TGTGCCAGTAGTATAGGAACAGGGTACCCCTACAATGAGCAGTTCTTC. This chain uses TRBV19 with TRBJ2-1; a possible D gene is TRBD1 (6 bases). V lost 1 base and J lost 2, with 12 bases in between. Looked up from germline, CDR1 is LNHDA and CDR2 is SQIVND (reference sequence). The CDR3 consists of 16 residues. Complete variable domain (other parts from reference TRBV19 and TRBJ2-1): DGGITQSPKYLFRKEGQNVTLSCEQNLNHDAMYWYRQDPGQGLRLIYYSQIVNDFQKGDIAEGYSVSREKKESFPLTVTSAQKNPTAFYLCASSIGTGYPYNEQFFGPGTRLTVL.

The chain joins TRBV5-6 to TRBJ2-2, with a weak D call TRBD2 (6 bases). The CDR3 spans 16 residues. Trimming took 0 bases from V and 5 from J, leaving 14 bases between them. The germline V gene has CDR1 SGHDT and CDR2 YYEEEE. The CDR3 region is CASSLVYSGGTGELFF. In DNA, the CDR3 is TGTGCCAGCAGCTTGGTCTATAGCGGTGGGACCGGGGAGCTGTTTTTT.

The gene calls are TRBV21-1 and TRBJ2-1; the table calls TRBD2, which could not be checked here. TRBV21-1 counts as a pseudogene. This CDR3 comprises 18 residues. The CDR3 reads CASIGTSGRRIQCNEQFF. CDR3 nucleotide sequence: TGTGCCAGCATCGGGACTAGCGGGAGAAGAATTCAGTGCAATGAGCAGTTCTTC.

The J gene is TRBJ2-7, the V gene TRBV2, with D tentatively TRBD2 (6 bases). V shed 6 bases and J shed 3 bases, with 21 bases lying between them. CDR3 length: 16 amino acids. Per the germline V gene, CDR1 is SNHLY and CDR2 is FYNNEI. Here the CDR3 reads CASREGATSFIYEQYF. The CDR3 DNA is TGTGCCAGCAGGGAGGGAGCCACCTCTTTTATCTACGAGCAGTACTTC.

The V call is TRBV7-9, the J call TRBJ1-1; the D is unclear. The germline V and J ends were trimmed by 0 bases and 1 base, with 15 bases remaining between them. The CDR3 is 17 residues long. CDR1 and CDR2 (germline): SEHNR, FQNEAQ (reference sequence). The CDR3 bases are TGTGCCAGCAGCTTAGCCTTAATAACCACAGAGAACACTGAAGCTTTCTTT. Translation: CASSLALITTENTEAFF.

The chain employs TRBV11-2 and TRBJ2-1, with D hard to call. Germline CDR1 and CDR2: SGHAT and FQNNGV. This CDR3 contains 13 residues. V was trimmed by 6 bases and J by 8 bases, leaving 14 bases between them. The CDR3 DNA reads TGTGCCAGCAGTCTTCCCCTAGGGCATGAGCAGTTCTTC. Translated, it gives CASSLPLGHEQFF.

The rearrangement uses TRBV7-9 and TRBJ2-3, with D unclear. Per the germline V gene, CDR1 is SEHNR and CDR2 is FQNEAQ (reference sequence). V lost 1 base to trimming and J lost 3 bases, with 11 bases between them. CDR3 length: 15 residues. Here the CDR3 DNA reads TGTGCCAGCAGCTTAGGGGCCGGACCAACAGATACGCAGTATTTT. Translating it yields CASSLGAGPTDTQYF.

This rearrangement joins TRBV19 to TRBJ2-5; 7 bases match TRBD1. Germline lookup yields CDR1 LNHDA and CDR2 SQIVND (reference sequence). J was trimmed by 5 bases and V by 5 bases; bases with no gene match: 11. This CDR3 contains 15 residues. The CDR3 sequence is CASSLWTGQKETQYF. CDR3 sequence (DNA): TGTGCCAGTAGTCTCTGGACAGGACAGAAGGAGACCCAGTACTTC.

This chain connects TRBV27 to TRBJ2-5; 11 positions agree with TRBD2. Trimming removed 6 bases from V and 5 bases from J; junction bases left unmatched: 8. The CDR3 has 15 amino acids. The germline gives CDR1 MNHEY, CDR2 SMNVEV (reference sequence). This CDR3 is CASRRTSGRRETQYF. The CDR3 coding sequence is TGTGCCAGCAGACGAACTAGCGGGAGACGCGAGACCCAGTACTTC.

This rearrangement joins TRBV10-3 to TRBJ1-5; 7 bases match TRBD1. CDR1 and CDR2 from the germline V gene are ENHRY and SYGVKD. V dropped 2 bases and J dropped 3; count of bases not matched to a gene: 1. The CDR3 runs to 14 residues. This CDR3 is CAISETGDNQPQHF. The CDR3 DNA reads TGTGCCATCAGTGAGACAGGGGACAATCAGCCCCAGCATTTT.

The chain is built from TRBV10-3 and TRBJ2-7; unclear D gene. Trimming removed 3 bases at V and 0 bases at J, with 6 bases between. Germline CDR1 ENHRY, CDR2 SYGVKD. The CDR3 has 13 amino acids. CDR3 residues: CAISEGPSYEQYF. Here the CDR3 DNA reads TGTGCCATCAGTGAAGGCCCCTCCTACGAGCAGTACTTC.

V usage is TRBV4-3 and J usage is TRBJ2-1; D possibly corresponds to TRBD2 (6 bases). Trimming took 4 bases from V and 1 from J, leaving 20 bases between them. CDR3 length: 18 amino acids. CDR1 LGHNA and CDR2 YSLEER come from the germline V gene. In nucleotides, the CDR3 is TGCGCCAGCAGCCCGAGGACTACTTCAGGGAGTTCCTACAATGAGCAGTTCTTC. Translated: CASSPRTTSGSSYNEQFF.

This sequence joins TRBV5-1 and TRBJ1-4; no reliable D call. The CDR3 covers 15 residues. With 1 base removed from V and 3 bases from J, the gap between germline ends came to 10 bases. Per germline, CDR1 SGHRS and CDR2 YFSETQ. The CDR3 reads CASSLSGRSNEKLFF. CDR3 coding DNA: TGCGCCAGCAGCTTGTCGGGTCGATCTAATGAAAAACTGTTTTTT.

The CDR3 reads CASSLNGESPLHF. The CDR3 coding sequence is TGTGCCAGCAGCTTGAATGGGGAATCACCCCTCCACTTT. This chain connects TRBV5-8 to TRBJ1-6; D gene ambiguous. Trimming stripped 1 base from V and 10 bases from J, with 9 bases between. Germline V gene data show CDR1 as SGHTS and CDR2 as YDEGEE. CDR3 length: 13 residues.

The V call is TRBV7-6, the J call TRBJ1-2; D is perhaps TRBD1 (5 bases). In germline, CDR1 is SGHVS, CDR2 FNYEAQ. The CDR3 covers 15 residues. V gave up 3 bases and J gave up 5 bases, with 16 bases separating them. This CDR3 is CASSFGSGSEYGYTF. In DNA, the CDR3 is TGTGCCAGCAGCTTCGGATCAGGGAGCGAGTATGGCTACACCTTC.

The chain is built from TRBV27 and TRBJ1-2, with D hard to call. Deletions cut 5 bases from V and 4 bases from J, with 17 bases between. The CDR3 consists of 15 residues. From germline, CDR1 is MNHEY and CDR2 SMNVEV (reference sequence). CDR3 amino acids: CASSTDGQVTYGYTF. DNA for the CDR3: TGTGCCAGCAGTACCGATGGGCAGGTCACCTATGGCTACACCTTC.

The chain combines TRBV29-1 with TRBJ1-3, with a tentative D call TRBD1 (5 bases). Germline assignment: CDR1 SQVTM and CDR2 ANQGSEA. This CDR3 is built from 13 residues. V was pared by 7 bases and J by 4 bases, with 14 bases between. Here the CDR3 DNA reads TGCAGCGCTACCGTTGACAGCGGAAACACCATATATTTT. Translating it yields CSATVDSGNTIYF. The complete variable domain, with remaining parts taken from reference TRBV29-1 and TRBJ1-3, reads SAVISQKPSRDICQRGTSLTIQCQVDSQVTMMFWYRQQPGQSLTLIATANQGSEATYESGFVIDKFPISRPNLTFSTLTVSNMSPEDSSIYLCSATVDSGNTIYFGEGSWLTVV.

The gene calls are TRBV4-1 and TRBJ2-5; D perhaps matches TRBD1 (6 bases). This CDR3 spans 15 amino acids. Germline loops: CDR1 MGHRA, CDR2 YSYEKL. Between the trimmed V and J ends, which lost 4 bases and 5 bases, there was a span of 17 bases. In DNA, the CDR3 is TGCGCCAGCAGCCGCGGAAGGGACACGTCGGAGACCCAGTACTTC. Amino acids: CASSRGRDTSETQYF.

This rearrangement joins TRBV19 to TRBJ1-2; a possible D gene is TRBD1 (5 bases). This CDR3 has 14 amino acids. The germline V gene has CDR1 LNHDA and CDR2 SQIVND (reference sequence). V lost 3 bases and J lost 8, with 16 bases in between. CDR3 region: CASSMERFGGGYTF. For the CDR3, the DNA is TGTGCCAGTAGTATGGAGAGGTTCGGGGGGGGCTACACCTTC.

This rearrangement joins TRBV10-3 to TRBJ2-2; 7 bases are shared with TRBD1. CDR1 and CDR2 from the germline V gene are ENHRY and SYGVKD. J gave up 0 bases and V 2 bases, and 6 bases lay outside the gene matches. This CDR3 spans 17 amino acids. The CDR3 coding sequence is TGTGCCATCAGTGAGCAGGGGCAGGGGGCGAACACCGGGGAGCTGTTTTTT. It is translated as CAISEQGQGANTGELFF.

This clone was seen once. This chain joins TRBV19 and TRBJ1-5; TRBD1 agrees at 8 bases. V lost 5 bases to trimming and J lost 7 bases; unmatched junction nucleotides: 10. Germline V gene data show CDR1 as LNHDA and CDR2 as SQIVND (reference sequence). The CDR3 loop spans 15 amino acids. CDR3 amino acids: CASSADRGRGQPQHF. For the CDR3, the DNA is TGTGCCAGTAGTGCCGACAGGGGAAGAGGACAGCCCCAGCATTTT.

The rearrangement uses TRBV5-1 and TRBJ2-7; 7 bases match TRBD1. The CDR3 totals 15 residues. The J segment lost 4 bases and the V segment lost 4 bases, leaving 11 bases of the junction unmatched. CDR1 and CDR2 (germline): SGHRS, YFSETQ. In nucleotides, the CDR3 is TGCGCCAGCAGCACGACCCCGACAGGGTCGTACGAGCAGTACTTC. It codes for CASSTTPTGSYEQYF. The full variable domain, completed using reference TRBV5-1 and TRBJ2-7, is KAGVTQTPRYLIKTRGQQVTLSCSPISGHRSVSWYQQTPGQGLQFLFEYFSETQRNKGNFPGRFSGRQFSNSRSEMNVSTLELGDSALYLCASSTTPTGSYEQYFGPGTRLTVT.

This clone was seen only once. The gene calls are TRBV4-1 and TRBJ2-7, with D perhaps TRBD2 (5 bases). V gave up 0 bases and J gave up 1 base, with 13 bases separating them. Germline V gene lookup returns CDR1 MGHRA and CDR2 YSYEKL. This CDR3 has 16 residues. The CDR3 protein is CASSQDEFRGSYEQYF. CDR3 DNA: TGCGCCAGCAGCCAAGATGAATTTCGGGGATCCTACGAGCAGTACTTC.

This clone was detected once. The J gene is TRBJ2-1, the V gene TRBV9, with 12 bases fitting TRBD1. Germline lookup yields CDR1 SGDLS and CDR2 YYNGEE. The CDR3 contains 20 residues. With V trimmed by 3 bases and J by 0 bases, 13 bases remained unmatched. CDR3: CASSEPGQGAKKSSYNEQFF. The DNA of the CDR3 is TGTGCCAGCAGCGAACCGGGACAGGGGGCTAAGAAAAGCTCCTACAATGAGCAGTTCTTC. Supplemented by reference TRBV9 and TRBJ2-1, the full variable domain reads DSGVTQTPKHLITATGQRVTLRCSPRSGDLSVYWYQQSLDQGLQFLIQYYNGEERAKGNILERFSAQQFPDLHSELNLSSLELGDSALYFCASSEPGQGAKKSSYNEQFFGPGTRLTVL.

The chain recombines TRBV21-1 with TRBJ2-7; the DNA was not used to check the table's D call, TRBD2. TRBV21-1 is classified as a pseudogene. The CDR3 has 19 amino acids. Here the CDR3 DNA reads TGTGCCAGCAGCAAACAAACTAGCGGGAGGGCACCTCCGAACTACGAGCAGTACTTC. It translates to CASSKQTSGRAPPNYEQYF.